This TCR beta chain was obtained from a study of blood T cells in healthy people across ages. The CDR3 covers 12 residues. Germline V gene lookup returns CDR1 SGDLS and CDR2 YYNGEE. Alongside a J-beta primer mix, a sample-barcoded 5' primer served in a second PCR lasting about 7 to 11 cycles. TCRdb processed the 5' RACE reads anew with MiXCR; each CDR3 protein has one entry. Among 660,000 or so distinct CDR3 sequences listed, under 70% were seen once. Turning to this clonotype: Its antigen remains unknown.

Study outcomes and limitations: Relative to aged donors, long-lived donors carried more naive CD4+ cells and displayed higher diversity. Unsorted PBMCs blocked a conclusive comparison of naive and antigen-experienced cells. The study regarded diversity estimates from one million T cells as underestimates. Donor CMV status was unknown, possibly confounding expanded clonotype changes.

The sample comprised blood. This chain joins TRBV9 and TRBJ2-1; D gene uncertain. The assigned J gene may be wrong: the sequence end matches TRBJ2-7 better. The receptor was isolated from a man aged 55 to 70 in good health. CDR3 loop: CARKPVYNEQYF. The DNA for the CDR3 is TGTGCCAGAAAGCCAGTCTACAATGAGCAGTACTTC.